The source of this TCR beta chain is a study of regulatory T cells in long-lasting Graves disease. This clonotype was found many times. Its antigen is not known. From germline, CDR1 is GTSNPN and CDR2 SVGIG (reference sequence). The V and J ends lost 2 bases and 3 bases respectively, with 10 bases between them. This CDR3 has 13 amino acids. Combining iRepertoire HTBI primers with Arm-PCR of CDR3 regions, the authors built TCR beta libraries. From the multiplex PCR reads, TCRdb called clonotypes with MiXCR, one entry per CDR3 protein. The repertoire holds over 450,000 distinct CDR3 sequences, with 20% to 25% as singletons. Time point specified: persistent/refractory GD, antithyroid drugs over 5 years with positive TRAb. There was RNA extracted from PBMCs, and the TCR library was made from it. General study points: New patients shared fewer public clonotypes (966) than persistent patients did (approximately 3,000).

The rearrangement uses TRBV30 and TRBJ1-2; TRBD1 is a possible D gene (5 bases). The sequences come from peripheral blood mononuclear cells (PBMCs), collected when the disease was refractory, from a patient treated with antithyroid drugs. This TCR was recovered from a female donor with Graves disease. The CDR3 DNA sequence: TGTGCCTGGAGTCCCGACAGTTACTATGGCTACACCTTC. It specifies CAWSPDSYYGYTF.